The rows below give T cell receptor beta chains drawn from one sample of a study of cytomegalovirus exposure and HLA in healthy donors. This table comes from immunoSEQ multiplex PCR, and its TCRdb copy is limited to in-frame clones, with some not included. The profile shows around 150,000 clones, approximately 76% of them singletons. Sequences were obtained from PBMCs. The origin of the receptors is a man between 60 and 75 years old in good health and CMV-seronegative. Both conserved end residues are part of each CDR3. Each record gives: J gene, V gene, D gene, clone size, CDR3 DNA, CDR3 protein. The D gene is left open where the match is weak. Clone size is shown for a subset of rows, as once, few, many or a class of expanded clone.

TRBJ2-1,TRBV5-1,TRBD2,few,TGCGCCAGCAGCTTGGATAGCGGGAGTTCGTCCTACAATGAGCAGTTCTTC,CASSLDSGSSSYNEQFF
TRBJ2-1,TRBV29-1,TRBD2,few,TGCAGCTCCCGGGGGGGTTCCTACAATGAGCAGTTCTTC,CSSRGGSYNEQFF
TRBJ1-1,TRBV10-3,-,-,TGTGCCATCAGTGAGTTACCCGGGGGATACACTGAAGCTTTCTTT,CAISELPGGYTEAFF
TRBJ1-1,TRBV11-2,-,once,TGTGCCAGCAGCTTAGATCTGGGAGCTAACACTGAAGCTTTCTTT,CASSLDLGANTEAFF
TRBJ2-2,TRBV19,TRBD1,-,TGTGCCAGTAGTGACCCCCGGACAGGGGGAGACACCGGGGAGCTGTTTTTT,CASSDPRTGGDTGELFF
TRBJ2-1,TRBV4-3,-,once,TGCGCCAGCAGCCCCAGGCTGGGTCAAATCTCCTACAATGAGCAGTTCTTC,CASSPRLGQISYNEQFF
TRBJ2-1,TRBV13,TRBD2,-,TGTGCCAGCAGCCCACTAGCGGGGGGGCCCAATGAGCAGTTCTTC,CASSPLAGGPNEQFF
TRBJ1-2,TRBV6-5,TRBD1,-,TGTGCCAGCAGCCGAATCCCGGGACAGGGCCTTGGCTACACCTTC,CASSRIPGQGLGYTF
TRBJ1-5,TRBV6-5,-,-,TGTGCCAGCAGTAAGAGGGTGAGCAATCAGCCCCAGCATTTT,CASSKRVSNQPQHF
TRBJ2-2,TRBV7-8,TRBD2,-,TGTGCCAGCAGCTTAGCGCGGGCGGGAGTGGGCACCGGGGAGCTGTTTTTT,CASSLARAGVGTGELFF
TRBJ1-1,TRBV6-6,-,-,TGTGCCAGCAGTTATCTCCCAGTGAACACTGAAGCTTTCTTT,CASSYLPVNTEAFF
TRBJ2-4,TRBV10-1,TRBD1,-,TGCGCCACACAGGGGGTAGGAAACATTCAGTACTTC,CATQGVGNIQYF
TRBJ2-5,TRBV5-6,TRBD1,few,TGTGCCAGCAGCTTGCTCCAGGGGGCCAACAAGTACTTC,CASSLLQGANKYF
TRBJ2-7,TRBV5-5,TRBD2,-,TGTGCCAGCAGCTTGAGGACTAGAGCCTACGAGCAGTACTTC,CASSLRTRAYEQYF
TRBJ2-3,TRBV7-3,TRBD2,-,TGTGCCAGCAGCTCTGGGGGGGGCACAGATACGCAGTATTTT,CASSSGGGTDTQYF
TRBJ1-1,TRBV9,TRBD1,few,TGTGCCAGCAGCGTAGGAGACAGGGGGGTCGTTGAAGCTTTCTTT,CASSVGDRGVVEAFF
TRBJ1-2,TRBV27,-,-,TGTGCCAGCAGTTTATCGCGGAGAAACTATGGCTACACCTTC,CASSLSRRNYGYTF
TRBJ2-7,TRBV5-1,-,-,TGCGCCAGCAGCTTGGTCGGAGAGGATACTCCCTACGAGCAGTACTTC,CASSLVGEDTPYEQYF
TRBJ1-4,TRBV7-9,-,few,TGTGCCAGCAGCCCGACAGCGACAACTAATGAAAAACTGTTTTTT,CASSPTATTNEKLFF
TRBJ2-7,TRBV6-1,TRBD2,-,TGTGCCAGCAACGGACTAGCGGAGGGCGAGCAGTACTTC,CASNGLAEGEQYF
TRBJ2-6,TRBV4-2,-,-,TGTGCCAGCAGCCGGAGGGGGGGTTCCTCTGGGGCCAACGTCCTGACTTTC,CASSRRGGSSGANVLTF
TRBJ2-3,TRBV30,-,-,TGTGCCTGGAGTACGACAGGAGGAGATACGCAGTATTTT,CAWSTTGGDTQYF
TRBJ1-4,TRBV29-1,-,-,TGCAGCGTTGCAGGTCAGCCATGGACTAATGAAAAACTGTTTTTT,CSVAGQPWTNEKLFF
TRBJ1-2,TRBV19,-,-,TGTGCCAGTACCCCCCATGGGGAGGACTATGGCTACACCTTC,CASTPHGEDYGYTF
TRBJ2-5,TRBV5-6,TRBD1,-,TGTGCCAGCAGCTCGCCGGGACAGGGGCAAGAGACCCAGTACTTC,CASSSPGQGQETQYF
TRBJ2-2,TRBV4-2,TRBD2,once,TGTGCCAGCAGCCAAGGAGGCGGACTAGCAGGCACCGGGGAGCTGTTTTTT,CASSQGGGLAGTGELFF
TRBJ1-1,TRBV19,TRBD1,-,TGTGCCAGTACCTTGACAGGGATGAACACTGAAGCTTTCTTT,CASTLTGMNTEAFF
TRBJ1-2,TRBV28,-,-,TGTGCCAGCAGTTTATTCGGGGGAAACTATGGCTACACCTTC,CASSLFGGNYGYTF
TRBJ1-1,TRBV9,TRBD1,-,TGTGCCAGCAGCGTAGGGACAGGGGGATACATGAACACTGAAGCTTTCTTT,CASSVGTGGYMNTEAFF
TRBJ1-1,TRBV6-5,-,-,TGTGCCAGCAGTTTTCGGACACTGAACACTGAAGCTTTCTTT,CASSFRTLNTEAFF
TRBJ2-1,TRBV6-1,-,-,TGTGCAACAGGGTCTTTGGGACCTTACAATGAGCAGTTCTTC,CATGSLGPYNEQFF
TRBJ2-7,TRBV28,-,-,TGTGCCAGCTTAGGGGGTAGCAGGTACGAGCAGTACTTC,CASLGGSRYEQYF
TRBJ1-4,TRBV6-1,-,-,TGTGCCAGCAGTGAACAGGGCCTCAATGAAAAACTGTTTTTT,CASSEQGLNEKLFF
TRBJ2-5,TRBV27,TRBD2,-,TGTGCCAGCAGTTCGCTAGCGGGGAACCAAGAGACCCAGTACTTC,CASSSLAGNQETQYF
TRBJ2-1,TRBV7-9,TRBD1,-,TGTGCCAGCAGCTTAAGGACAGGGGGACTCAATGAGCAGTTCTTC,CASSLRTGGLNEQFF
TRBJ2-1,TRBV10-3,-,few,TGTGCCATCAGTGGACAGATAGGGTTCCAGGATGAGCAGTTCTTC,CAISGQIGFQDEQFF
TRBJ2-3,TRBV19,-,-,TGTGCCAGTAGGACGACTAGCACAGATACGCAGTATTTT,CASRTTSTDTQYF
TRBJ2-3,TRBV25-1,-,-,TGTGCCAGCAGTCCAGGGGCCAGAACAGATACGCAGTATTTT,CASSPGARTDTQYF
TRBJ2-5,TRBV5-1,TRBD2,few,TGCGCCAGCAGCTGGTCCGGGACTAGCTTAGAGACCCAGTACTTC,CASSWSGTSLETQYF
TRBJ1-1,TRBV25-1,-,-,TGTGCCAGCAGTGAATTTCAACAGGAGGGTTTAGCTTTCTTT,CASSEFQQEGLAFF
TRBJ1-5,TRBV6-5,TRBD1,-,TGTGCCAGCAGTTACCTATCGCCCCGACAGGGGTACCCCCAGCATTTT,CASSYLSPRQGYPQHF
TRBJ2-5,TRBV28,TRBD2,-,TGTGCCAGCAGCTGGGGTAGCGGGGGGGGAGAGACCCAGTACTTC,CASSWGSGGGETQYF
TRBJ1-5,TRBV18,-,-,TGTGCCAGCTCACCCCGAGGCAATCAGCCCCAGCATTTT,CASSPRGNQPQHF
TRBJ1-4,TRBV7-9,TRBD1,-,TGTGCCAGCAGCTGGACAGGGGGAGAAGAAAAACTGTTTTTT,CASSWTGGEEKLFF
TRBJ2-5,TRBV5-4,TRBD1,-,TGTGCCAGCAGCATACAACAGGGGTACCAAGAGACCCAGTACTTC,CASSIQQGYQETQYF
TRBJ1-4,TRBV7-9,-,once,TGTTCCAGCAGCTTAGTAACAGAGACTAATGAAAAACTGTTTTTT,CSSSLVTETNEKLFF
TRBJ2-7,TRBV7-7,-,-,TGTGCCAGCAGCTTTCCCGGGACCTACGAGCAGTACTTC,CASSFPGTYEQYF
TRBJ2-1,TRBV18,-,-,TGTGCCAGCTCACTCGTCGGGGGGCGCTACAATGAGCAGTTCTTC,CASSLVGGRYNEQFF
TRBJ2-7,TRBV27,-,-,TGTGCCAGCAGTTTTTCCCGGGACAACTCCTACGAGCAGTACTTC,CASSFSRDNSYEQYF
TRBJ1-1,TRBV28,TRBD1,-,TGTGCCAGCATTCCGGGACAGATGAACACTGAAGCTTTCTTT,CASIPGQMNTEAFF
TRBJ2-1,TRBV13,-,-,TGTGCCAGCAGCGCAGGGACTCCCCCAAGAGAGCAGTTCTTC,CASSAGTPPREQFF
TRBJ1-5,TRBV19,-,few,TGTGCCAGTAGTCTCCTCTCGGGGAGGGATCAGCCCCAGCATTTT,CASSLLSGRDQPQHF
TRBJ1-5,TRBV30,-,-,TGTGCCTGGAGTGTACTCACTAGCAATCAGCCCCAGCATTTT,CAWSVLTSNQPQHF
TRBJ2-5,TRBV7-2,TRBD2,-,TGTGCCAGCAGCGGACTTAGCGGGGGGGCCCTAGAGACCCAGTACTTC,CASSGLSGGALETQYF
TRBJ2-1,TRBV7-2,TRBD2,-,TGTGCCAGCAGTTTAGCGGGAGCCTACAATGAGCAGTTCTTC,CASSLAGAYNEQFF